This entry lists 8 T cell receptor beta chains sequenced from one sample in a study of T-cell reconstitution after alpha-beta-depleted transplantation in children. A TCRbeta library incorporating unique molecular identifiers was prepared. From the PCR reads, TCRdb called clonotypes with MiXCR, one entry per CDR3 protein. The sample has around 490,000 distinct CDR3 sequences, 10% to 12% seen once; the top ten hold around 15%. Sequencing used PBMCs, mostly from graft donor cells, obtained 180 days after TCRalphabeta/CD19-depleted stem cell transplant. All receptors come from a female patient between 2 and 15 years old who had a stem cell transplant for aplastic anemia, so the T cells may come from the graft donor.

This clonotype was seen a few times. The chain recombines TRBV9 with TRBJ2-5; the D gene is possibly TRBD1 (7 bases). The CDR3 runs 16 residues. Germline values: CDR1 SGDLS, CDR2 YYNGEE. The ends were cut back, 4 bases at V and 7 bases at J, with 23 bases in the middle. DNA of the CDR3: TGTGCCAGCAGCCCAAAGGAGGGGACAGCCCCGCTGACCCAGTACTTC. It codes for CASSPKEGTAPLTQYF.

The chain links TRBV3-1 to TRBJ2-7; 12 bases are a match to TRBD2. The CDR3 is 17 amino acids. The V gene end was trimmed by 2 bases and the J gene end by 6 bases; junction bases not matched to a gene: 11. Germline CDR1 reads LGHDT; CDR2 reads YNNKEL (reference sequence). CDR3 DNA sequence: TGTGCCAGCAGCCAACTAGCGGGAGGGCCGCAAAGCGCCGAGCAGTACGTC. It translates to CASSQLAGGPQSAEQYV.

J is TRBJ2-3 and V is TRBV30; 8 nucleotides line up with TRBD2. CDR1 and CDR2 (germline): GTSNPN, SVGIG (reference sequence). The CDR3 extends over 15 amino acids. V lost 0 bases and J lost 2; bases outside the gene matches: 4. CDR3 in DNA: TGTGCCTGGAGTGTATCGGGAGGGGTCACAGATACGCAGTATTTT. Amino acids: CAWSVSGGVTDTQYF.

This clonotype was seen a handful of times. The J gene is TRBJ2-7, the V gene TRBV19; TRBD1 aligns across 11 bases. The germline gives CDR1 LNHDA, CDR2 SQIVND (reference sequence). This CDR3 has 14 residues. After removal of 8 bases from V and 5 bases from J, the junction contained 8 bases not matched to a gene. DNA of the CDR3: TGTGCCAGTTCCAGGGACAGGGGGTACCACGAGCAGTACTTC. Protein product: CASSRDRGYHEQYF.

This clonotype has a handful of counts. The gene calls are TRBV29-1 and TRBJ2-3, with D maybe TRBD1 (6 bases). The CDR3 totals 13 residues. The germline V gene has CDR1 SQVTM and CDR2 ANQGSEA. V was cut by 7 bases and J by 5 bases, with 16 bases left in between. CDR3 sequence: CSAHGQNQDTQYF. In DNA form, the CDR3 reads TGCAGCGCACATGGACAGAATCAAGATACGCAGTATTTT.

This rearrangement joins TRBV7-2 to TRBJ2-7, with D unresolved. CDR1 is SGHTA, CDR2 FQGNSA, per germline. Trimming cost V 4 bases and J 2 bases, with 9 bases left between them. This CDR3 contains 13 residues. CDR3 in DNA: TGTGCCAGCAGCTCATACGATACCTACGAGCAGTACTTC. Translation gives CASSSYDTYEQYF.

The V gene is TRBV19, the J gene TRBJ2-1, with TRBD2 matching over 9 bases. The germline V gene has CDR1 LNHDA and CDR2 SQIVND (reference sequence). V shed 1 base and J 8 bases; nucleotides not matched to a gene: 6. The CDR3 covers 15 residues. CDR3 loop: CASSIGGRAWYEQFF. The CDR3 DNA follows: TGTGCCAGTAGTATAGGCGGGAGGGCATGGTATGAGCAGTTCTTC.

This chain links TRBV19 with TRBJ2-1; tentatively, D is TRBD1 (6 bases). Germline-derived CDR1 and CDR2 are LNHDA and SQIVND (reference sequence). The CDR3 length is 16 residues. V lost 3 bases and J lost 2, with 14 bases in between. The CDR3 region has the DNA TGTGCCAGTAGTATTCCAGGGGACCGACCCTACAATGAGCAGTTCTTC. The encoded protein is CASSIPGDRPYNEQFF. Supplemented by reference TRBV19 and TRBJ2-1, the full variable domain reads DGGITQSPKYLFRKEGQNVTLSCEQNLNHDAMYWYRQDPGQGLRLIYYSQIVNDFQKGDIAEGYSVSREKKESFPLTVTSAQKNPTAFYLCASSIPGDRPYNEQFFGPGTRLTVL.